This TCR beta chain was found in a study of cytomegalovirus exposure and HLA in healthy donors. Study-wide context: From HLA-typed donors, an early data release held about 92 million unique TCRs.

V was cut by 3 bases and J by 1 base, with 13 bases left in between. The CDR3 length is 15 residues. Germline loops: CDR1 MDHEN, CDR2 SYDVKM. Study-wide points: A previous analysis found most TCR beta V segments productive roughly 90% or roughly 30% of the time.

The PCR used 60 Vbeta and 13 Jbeta primers. Assay: immunoSEQ multiplex PCR; the TCRdb copy retains only in-frame clones and omits some. The data show more than 90,000 clones, 70% to 80% seen once. About this clone: Its antigen remains unidentified.

The chain uses TRBV28 and TRBJ2-7; perhaps TRBD2 as D (6 bases). The sample consisted of PBMCs. The sequence was obtained from a woman in her late teens or twenties in good health and CMV-seropositive. The DNA for the CDR3 is TGTGCCAGCAGTTTGGGGCTAGCGTCTTCCTACGAGCAGTACTTC. Translated: CASSLGLASSYEQYF.